Listed below are T cell receptor beta chains from one sample, sequenced in a study of cytomegalovirus exposure and HLA in healthy donors. Generated by immunoSEQ multiplex PCR, the TCRdb table keeps only in-frame clones and is missing some. The table includes 150,000 to 200,000 clones, about 79% detected once. Material: PBMCs. The receptors here all came from a young man in good health and CMV-seronegative. Both conserved end residues are part of each CDR3. D genes are given only for firm matches.

V: TRBV9
length: 16
J: TRBJ2-6
D: TRBD1
CDR3: CASSMTGGPGANVLTF

V: TRBV14
length: 13
J: TRBJ1-1
D: TRBD1
CDR3: CASSRQGRTEAFF

V: TRBV7-9
length: 14
J: TRBJ2-7
D: TRBD2
CDR3: CASSRVLAGDEQYF

V: TRBV6-4
length: 14
J: TRBJ1-1
D: TRBD1
CDR3: CASRRQGPDTEAFF

V: TRBV7-8
length: 15
J: TRBJ1-1
D: TRBD1
CDR3: CASSLADRGFPEAFF

V: TRBV27
length: 15
J: TRBJ2-3
D: NA
CDR3: CASSLIKGFPDTQYF

V: TRBV28
length: 17
J: TRBJ1-2
D: TRBD1
CDR3: CASSPAVRTGYNYGYTF

V: TRBV7-9
length: 15
J: TRBJ2-7
D: NA
CDR3: CASSLGPRGAGEQYF

V: TRBV29-1
length: 12
J: TRBJ1-2
D: NA
CDR3: CSVGGDPYGYTF

V: TRBV27
length: 15
J: TRBJ1-2
D: NA
CDR3: CASRGRTATNYGYTF

V: TRBV19
length: 12
J: TRBJ1-2
D: NA
CDR3: CASNTGVRSYTF

V: TRBV10-3
length: 13
J: TRBJ2-7
D: TRBD2
CDR3: CAIMSSGTYEQYF

V: TRBV28
length: 15
J: TRBJ2-2
D: NA
CDR3: CASSFGQGNTGELFF

V: TRBV2
length: 14
J: TRBJ2-2
D: TRBD2
CDR3: CASREAGGAGELFF

V: TRBV7-3
length: 14
J: TRBJ2-3
D: NA
CDR3: CASSSGLHTDTQYF

V: TRBV28
length: 16
J: TRBJ2-1
D: NA
CDR3: CASSLLASTGSGEQFF

V: TRBV30
length: 13
J: TRBJ2-3
D: NA
CDR3: CAWSEGATDTQYF

V: TRBV9
length: 16
J: TRBJ2-7
D: NA
CDR3: CASSPRLGVTPYEQYF

V: TRBV27
length: 13
J: TRBJ1-1
D: NA
CDR3: CASSYRVWTEAFF

V: TRBV12-5
length: 18
J: TRBJ2-1
D: NA
CDR3: CASGLTPSGEGSYNEQFF

V: TRBV4-1
length: 17
J: TRBJ2-7
D: TRBD2
CDR3: CASSLGLAGGMVREQYF

V: TRBV19
length: 18
J: TRBJ2-6
D: TRBD1
CDR3: CASNPLGTGEVWANVLTF

V: TRBV30
length: 13
J: TRBJ2-3
D: NA
CDR3: CAQTRDSTDTQYF

V: TRBV10-3
length: 17
J: TRBJ2-3
D: TRBD1
CDR3: CAISDHGTGGIKDTQYF

V: TRBV11-2
length: 16
J: TRBJ2-1
D: TRBD2
CDR3: CASSLVGRGGRVEQFF

V: TRBV6-1
length: 18
J: TRBJ1-5
D: NA
CDR3: CASSGLTVPVYSNQPQHF

V: TRBV28
length: 14
J: TRBJ2-7
D: NA
CDR3: CASSLHGRPDEQYF

V: TRBV5-1
length: 17
J: TRBJ2-1
D: TRBD2
CDR3: CASSLVGAGSSYNEQFF

V: TRBV6-6
length: 14
J: TRBJ1-6
D: TRBD1
CDR3: CASASGQGKSPLHF

V: TRBV19
length: 18
J: TRBJ1-6
D: TRBD1
CDR3: CASSRGQSGSSYNSPLHF

V: TRBV6-4
length: 15
J: TRBJ2-1
D: TRBD2
CDR3: CASSPTSGGANEQFF

V: TRBV29-1
length: 17
J: TRBJ2-2
D: TRBD2
CDR3: CSVEDPTIGTISGELFF

V: TRBV5-1
length: 15
J: TRBJ1-1
D: NA
CDR3: CASSLGPPRNTEAFF

V: TRBV5-1
length: 13
J: TRBJ2-7
D: TRBD2
CDR3: CASRSSGGYEQYF

V: TRBV6-5
length: 14
J: TRBJ1-1
D: TRBD1
CDR3: CASSRGQVNTEAFF

V: TRBV2
length: 14
J: TRBJ2-5
D: NA
CDR3: CASSKGRAQETQYF

V: TRBV18
length: 17
J: TRBJ2-3
D: TRBD2
CDR3: CASSPPGAGGAKDTQYF

V: TRBV19
length: 14
J: TRBJ2-3
D: TRBD2
CDR3: CASRRLAGDDTQYF

V: TRBV28
length: 16
J: TRBJ2-2
D: TRBD2
CDR3: CASYPHVGLATGELFF

V: TRBV9
length: 16
J: TRBJ2-2
D: NA
CDR3: CASSVPSNSYTGELFF

V: TRBV6-1
length: 15
J: TRBJ2-3
D: NA
CDR3: CASRETAGSTDTQYF

V: TRBV6-1
length: 12
J: TRBJ2-7
D: NA
CDR3: CASKGGGYEQYF

V: TRBV4-1
length: 14
J: TRBJ2-3
D: NA
CDR3: CASSPHEVTDTQYF